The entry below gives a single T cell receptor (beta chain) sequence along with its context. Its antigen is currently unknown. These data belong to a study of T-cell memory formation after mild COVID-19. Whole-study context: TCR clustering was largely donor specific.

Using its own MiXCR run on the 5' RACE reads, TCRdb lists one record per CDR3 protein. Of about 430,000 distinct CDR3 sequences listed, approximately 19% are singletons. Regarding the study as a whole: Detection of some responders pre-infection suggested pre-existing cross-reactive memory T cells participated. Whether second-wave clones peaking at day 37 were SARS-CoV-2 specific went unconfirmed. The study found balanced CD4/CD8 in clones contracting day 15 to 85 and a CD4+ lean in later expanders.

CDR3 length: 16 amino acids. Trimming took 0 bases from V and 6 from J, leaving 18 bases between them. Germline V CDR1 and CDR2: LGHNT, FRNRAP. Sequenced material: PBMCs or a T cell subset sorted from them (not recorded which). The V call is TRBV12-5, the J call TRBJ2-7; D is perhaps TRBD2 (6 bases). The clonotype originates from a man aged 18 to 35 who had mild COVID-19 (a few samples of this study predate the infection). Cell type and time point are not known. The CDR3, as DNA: TGTGCTAGTGGTTTGGTACTCTCGGGGAGGCCTGTCGAGCAGTACGTC. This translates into CASGLVLSGRPVEQYV.